This entry lists 3 T cell receptor beta chains sequenced from one sample in a study of blood T cell repertoires in COVID-19. Generated by immunoSEQ multiplex PCR, the TCRdb table keeps only in-frame clones and is missing some. Of around 190,000 clones detected, around 79% appear once; the ten largest clones hold about an eighth. Sequencing was done on a sample of peripheral blood. Source of these receptors: a woman in her 50s with acute or convalescent COVID-19.

The chain's CDR3 is CASRRDRAGNTIYF. The CDR3 coding sequence is TGTGCCAGCAGGCGGGACAGGGCTGGAAACACCATATATTTT. V is TRBV28 and J is TRBJ1-3, with 9 bases lining up with TRBD1. Germline V lookup: CDR1 MDHEN, CDR2 SYDVKM. This CDR3 spans 14 amino acids. The J segment lost 2 bases and the V segment lost 6 bases, leaving 2 bases of the junction unmatched.

The chain carries TRBV6-6 and TRBJ1-5, with a possible D match to TRBD1 (5 bases). V was clipped by 4 bases and J by 14 bases, with 12 bases between them. Germline assignment: CDR1 MNHNY and CDR2 SVGAGI (reference sequence). The CDR3 has 11 amino acids. The CDR3 is CASSSQGQEHF. The DNA for the CDR3 is TGTGCCAGCAGTTCCCAGGGTCAGGAGCATTTT.

The J gene is TRBJ2-7, the V gene TRBV14; D is perhaps TRBD1 (5 bases). The CDR3 is made up of 14 amino acids. From germline, CDR1 is SGHDN and CDR2 FVKESK. Trimming took 3 bases from V and 5 from J, leaving 14 bases between them. The DNA for the CDR3 is TGTGCCAGCAGCCAGGGGCAACTAAACCACGAGCAGTACTTC. It is translated as CASSQGQLNHEQYF. Complete variable domain (other parts from reference TRBV14 and TRBJ2-7): EAGVTQFPSHSVIEKGQTVTLRCDPISGHDNLYWYRRVMGKEIKFLLHFVKESKQDESGMPNNRFLAERTGGTYSTLKVQPAELEDSGVYFCASSQGQLNHEQYFGPGTRLTVT.